The 20 T cell receptor beta chains in this list originate from one sample, sequenced in a study of human thymus T cells. The thymus was resected at corrective cardiac surgery. TCRdb's copy holds only in-frame clones and misses some; the assay was immunoSEQ multiplex PCR. The table lists around 120,000 clones, just under 95% of them singletons. Sequencing was done on a sample of thymus tissue. The receptors originated from a boy under two years old with a congenital heart defect but otherwise immunologically healthy.

This clone has only one observation. The J gene is TRBJ2-7, the V gene TRBV4-2, with D possibly being TRBD1 or TRBD2 (7 bases each). This CDR3 contains 17 residues. Trimming stripped 0 bases from V and 5 bases from J, with 20 bases between. Germline CDR1 reads LGHNA; CDR2 reads YNFKEQ. The CDR3 loop is CASSQEGGGYSSHEQYF. The CDR3, as DNA: TGTGCCAGCAGCCAAGAGGGAGGGGGCTACTCCAGCCACGAGCAGTACTTC.

CDR3 protein: CASSLSGGTPPGELFF. CDR3 nucleotide sequence: TGTGCCAGCAGTTTATCGGGGGGGACCCCTCCCGGGGAGCTGTTTTTT. This sequence joins TRBV28 and TRBJ2-2, with 8 bases lining up with TRBD2. This CDR3 spans 16 amino acids. J was trimmed by 6 bases and V by 1 base; bases with no gene match: 7. CDR1 is MDHEN and CDR2 is SYDVKM in the germline V gene.

The chain couples TRBV15 to TRBJ2-5; D is perhaps TRBD1 or TRBD2 (5 bases each). V shed 3 bases and J shed 5 bases, with 13 bases lying between them. The germline CDR1 and CDR2 sequences are LNHNV and YYDKDF (reference sequence). There are 14 residues in the CDR3. In DNA form, the CDR3 reads TGTGCCACCAGCAGCGGGGCCTCTGGTGAGACCCAGTACTTC. As protein: CATSSGASGETQYF.

The chain has TRBV9 and TRBJ2-3; 9 bases line up with TRBD2. Trimming cost V 4 bases and J 6 bases; bases outside gene matches: 6. This CDR3 is 14 amino acids long. The germline CDR1 and CDR2 sequences are SGDLS and YYNGEE. The CDR3 coding sequence is TGTGCCAGCAGCTACGGACTAGCGTTCGATACGCAGTATTTT. This codes for CASSYGLAFDTQYF.

The J gene is TRBJ2-1, the V gene TRBV12-5; D unclear. There are 14 residues in the CDR3. CDR1 is LGHNT and CDR2 is FRNRAP in the germline V gene. The V gene lost 0 bases and the J gene lost 6 bases, with 9 bases spanning the gap. The CDR3 is CASGLVGNLNEQFF. For the CDR3, the DNA is TGTGCTAGTGGTTTGGTAGGAAATCTCAATGAGCAGTTCTTC. The entire variable domain, with the rest obtained from reference TRBV12-5 and TRBJ2-1, is as follows: DARVTQTPRHKVTEMGQEVTMRCQPILGHNTVFWYRQTMMQGLELLAYFRNRAPLDDSGMPKDRFSAEMPDATLATLKIQPSEPRDSAVYFCASGLVGNLNEQFFGPGTRLTVL.

This chain uses TRBV6-7 with TRBJ2-1, with a possible D match to TRBD2 (5 bases). TRBV6-7 is an open reading frame whose function is uncertain. The CDR3 sequence is 15 residues long. V lost 5 bases, J lost 5 bases, and 16 bases lay in between. This CDR3 reads CASSKTSNDHNEQFF. CDR3 DNA sequence: TGTGCCAGCAGTAAAACTAGTAACGACCACAATGAGCAGTTCTTC.

The J gene is TRBJ2-1, the V gene TRBV7-3; D may be TRBD1 (6 bases). The V end lost 2 bases, the J end lost 12 bases, and 14 bases lay between the germline ends. CDR3 length: 13 amino acids. Germline assignment: CDR1 SGHTA and CDR2 FQGTGA. This chain's CDR3 is CASSLGGPAGQFF. The CDR3 DNA follows: TGTGCCAGCAGCTTAGGGGGCCCAGCTGGGCAGTTCTTC.

This chain's CDR3 is CASSIGRTPNTEAFF. In nucleotides, the CDR3 is TGTGCCAGTAGTATCGGCAGAACACCGAACACTGAAGCTTTCTTT. The chain links TRBV19 to TRBJ1-1; D is unclear. Per the germline V gene, CDR1 is LNHDA and CDR2 is SQIVND (reference sequence). Trimming removed 3 bases from V and 1 base from J, with 12 bases in between. This CDR3 region has 15 residues. The full variable domain, its missing parts supplied by reference TRBV19 and TRBJ1-1, is DGGITQSPKYLFRKEGQNVTLSCEQNLNHDAMYWYRQDPGQGLRLIYYSQIVNDFQKGDIAEGYSVSREKKESFPLTVTSAQKNPTAFYLCASSIGRTPNTEAFFGQGTRLTVV.

The chain has TRBV30 and TRBJ2-1; 15 nucleotides match TRBD2. CDR1 is GTSNPN, CDR2 SVGIG, per germline (reference sequence). With 0 bases clipped from V and 6 bases from J, the junction kept 9 bases outside the gene matches. The length of the CDR3 is 18 residues. The CDR3 coding sequence is TGTGCCTGGAGTGTCCAACCGGGACTAGCGGGGGGTCCCAATGAGCAGTTCTTC. This sequence encodes CAWSVQPGLAGGPNEQFF.

J is TRBJ1-1 and V is TRBV11-3; D uncertain. Trimming took 1 base from V and 6 from J, leaving 9 bases between them. Looked up from germline, CDR1 is SGHNT and CDR2 is YENEEA. CDR3 length: 13 residues. The CDR3 loop is CASSLGQRSEAFF. The CDR3 nucleotides read TGTGCCAGCAGCTTAGGTCAAAGGTCTGAAGCTTTCTTT.

The DNA of the CDR3 is TGCGCCAGCAGCTTGGCACTAGCGGGGGCAGCAAGGCATACGCAGTATTTT. It translates to CASSLALAGAARHTQYF. The chain recombines TRBV5-1 with TRBJ2-3; TRBD2 matches at 11 bases. With 0 bases clipped from V and 7 bases from J, the junction kept 10 bases outside the gene matches. Germline V gene sequence: CDR1 SGHRS, CDR2 YFSETQ. The CDR3 runs 17 residues.

V is TRBV6-1 and J is TRBJ2-1, with D possibly being TRBD1 or TRBD2 (5 bases each). CDR3 length: 13 amino acids. Between the trimmed V and J ends, which lost 7 bases and 9 bases, there was a span of 16 bases. Germline values: CDR1 MNHNS, CDR2 SASEGT. CDR3 nucleotides: TGTGCCAGCATCGGGGCGTACGGGCTTGAGCAGTTCTTC. This sequence encodes CASIGAYGLEQFF.

This clone came up a few times. V and J are TRBV28 and TRBJ2-1; no definite D call. V lost 7 bases and J 15 bases, leaving 16 bases between the germline ends. In germline, CDR1 is MDHEN, CDR2 SYDVKM. The CDR3 has 11 amino acids. CDR3 DNA sequence: TGTGCCAGCAAAGACACCACTCTCTCGTTCTTC. Its protein is CASKDTTLSFF.

The V gene is TRBV10-1, the J gene TRBJ2-7, with TRBD2 matching over 11 bases. Looked up from germline, CDR1 is WNHNN and CDR2 is SYGVQD (reference sequence). The CDR3 spans 17 residues. Losses at the gene ends were 6 bases for V and 1 base for J; bases not matched to a gene: 11. CDR3 sequence (DNA): TGCGCCAGCAGATTAACTAGCGGGGGCCACCCATCCTACGAGCAGTACTTC. Translation: CASRLTSGGHPSYEQYF.

This chain joins TRBV14 and TRBJ1-3; D gene ambiguous. There are 14 residues in the CDR3. Germline V lookup: CDR1 SGHDN, CDR2 FVKESK. V shed 0 bases and J shed 4 bases, with 7 bases lying between them. The CDR3 region is CASSQEAGGNTIYF. The CDR3 DNA reads TGTGCCAGCAGCCAAGAGGCCGGGGGAAACACCATATATTTT.

The DNA of the CDR3 is TGCGCCAGCAGCTTGAATACCCGGGGAGATGGGAACACCATATATTTT. Its translation: CASSLNTRGDGNTIYF. The chain uses TRBV5-1 and TRBJ1-3; no clear D gene. This CDR3 is 16 amino acids long. Germline values: CDR1 SGHRS, CDR2 YFSETQ. The V end was cut by 1 base, the J end by 7 bases, with 18 bases between.

The chain joins TRBV4-3 to TRBJ2-7; D not certain. This CDR3 has 14 amino acids. Trimming removed 2 bases at V and 3 bases at J, with 11 bases between. Germline V lookup: CDR1 LGHNA, CDR2 YSLEER. The CDR3: CASSQHQENYEQYF. The CDR3, as DNA: TGCGCCAGCAGCCAACACCAGGAAAACTACGAGCAGTACTTC.

For the CDR3, the DNA is TGTGCCAGCAGCTTAGGAGGGGGCACGAGCACAGATACGCAGTATTTT. Its translation is CASSLGGGTSTDTQYF. The chain joins TRBV7-2 to TRBJ2-3, with TRBD1 identical over 7 bases. The length of the CDR3 is 16 residues. The ends lost 1 base at V and 0 bases at J; junction bases unmatched: 4. Germline V gives CDR1 SGHTA, CDR2 FQGNSA.

The gene calls are TRBV5-6 and TRBJ2-5; possibly TRBD2 for D (6 bases). The CDR3 has 16 residues. V was clipped by 5 bases and J by 2 bases, with 19 bases between them. Germline V gene lookup returns CDR1 SGHDT and CDR2 YYEEEE. In DNA, the CDR3 is TGTGCCAGCAGACTACTGGGCCGGGGGTGGCAAGAGACCCAGTACTTC. Translating gives CASRLLGRGWQETQYF.

V is TRBV28 and J is TRBJ1-3; D remains ambiguous. Germline V CDR1 and CDR2: MDHEN, SYDVKM. Trimming stripped 3 bases from V and 0 bases from J, with 9 bases between. This CDR3 has 15 amino acids. CDR3 sequence (DNA): TGTGCCAGCAGTTTGGCAGGCCACTCTGGAAACACCATATATTTT. Its translation: CASSLAGHSGNTIYF.